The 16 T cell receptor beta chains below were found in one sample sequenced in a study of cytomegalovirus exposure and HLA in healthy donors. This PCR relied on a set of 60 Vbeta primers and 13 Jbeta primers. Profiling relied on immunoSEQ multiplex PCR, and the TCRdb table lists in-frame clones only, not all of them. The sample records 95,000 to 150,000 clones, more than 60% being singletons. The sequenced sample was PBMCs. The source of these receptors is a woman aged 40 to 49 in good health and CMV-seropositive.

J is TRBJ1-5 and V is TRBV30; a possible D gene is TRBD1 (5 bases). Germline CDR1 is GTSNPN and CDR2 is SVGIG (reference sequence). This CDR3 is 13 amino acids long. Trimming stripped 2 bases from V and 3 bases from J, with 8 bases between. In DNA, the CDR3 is TGTGCCTGGAGTAAACAGGACAATCAGCCCCAGCATTTT. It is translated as CAWSKQDNQPQHF.

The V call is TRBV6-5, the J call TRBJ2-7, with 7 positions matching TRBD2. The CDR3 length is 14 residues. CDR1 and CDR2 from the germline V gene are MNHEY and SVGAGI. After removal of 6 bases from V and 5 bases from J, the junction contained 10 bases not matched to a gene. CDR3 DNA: TGTGCCAGCAGAGCGGGGCTTACTGTCCACGAGCAGTACTTC. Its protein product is CASRAGLTVHEQYF.

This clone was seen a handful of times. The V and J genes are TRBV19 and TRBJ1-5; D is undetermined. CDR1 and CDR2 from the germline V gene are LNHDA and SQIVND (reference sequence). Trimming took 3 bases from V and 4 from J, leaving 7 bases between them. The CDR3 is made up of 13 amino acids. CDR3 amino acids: CASSIDGNQPQHF. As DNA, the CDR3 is TGTGCCAGTAGTATCGACGGGAATCAGCCCCAGCATTTT.

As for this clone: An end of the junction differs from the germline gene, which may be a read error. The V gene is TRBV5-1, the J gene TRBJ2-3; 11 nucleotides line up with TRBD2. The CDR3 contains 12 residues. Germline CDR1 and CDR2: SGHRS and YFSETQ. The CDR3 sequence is CASSLGLAGFSF. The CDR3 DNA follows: TGCGCCAGCAGCTTAGGACTAGCGGGCTTCTCATTT.

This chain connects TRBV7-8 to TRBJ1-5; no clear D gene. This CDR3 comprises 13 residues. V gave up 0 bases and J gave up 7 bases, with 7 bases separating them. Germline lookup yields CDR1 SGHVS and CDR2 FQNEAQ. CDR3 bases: TGTGCCAGCAGCTTAGCACCCGGGCAGCCCCAGCATTTT. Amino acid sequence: CASSLAPGQPQHF.

The CDR3 bases are TGTGCCAGCTCACTTGGGGGGAATGGCTACACCTTC. The encoded protein is CASSLGGNGYTF. The genes are TRBV18 and TRBJ1-2, with D possibly matching TRBD1 (5 bases). The CDR3 runs 12 residues. V dropped 4 bases and J dropped 6 bases, with 9 bases sitting between them. Germline-derived CDR1 and CDR2 are KGHSH and LQKENI.

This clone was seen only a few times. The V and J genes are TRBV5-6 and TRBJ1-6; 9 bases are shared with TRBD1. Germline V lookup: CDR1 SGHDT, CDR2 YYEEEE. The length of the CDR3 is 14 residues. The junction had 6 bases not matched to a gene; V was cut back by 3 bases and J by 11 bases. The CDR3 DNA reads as TGTGCCAGCAGCTCGGGACAGGGCCCTCCACCCCTCCACTTT. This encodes CASSSGQGPPPLHF.

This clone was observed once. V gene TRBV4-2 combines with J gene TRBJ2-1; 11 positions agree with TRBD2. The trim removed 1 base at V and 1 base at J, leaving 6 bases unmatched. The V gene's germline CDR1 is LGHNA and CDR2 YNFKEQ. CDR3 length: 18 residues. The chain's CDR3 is CASSQVTSGSLSYNEQFF. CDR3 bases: TGTGCCAGCAGCCAAGTTACTAGCGGGAGCCTTTCCTACAATGAGCAGTTCTTC.

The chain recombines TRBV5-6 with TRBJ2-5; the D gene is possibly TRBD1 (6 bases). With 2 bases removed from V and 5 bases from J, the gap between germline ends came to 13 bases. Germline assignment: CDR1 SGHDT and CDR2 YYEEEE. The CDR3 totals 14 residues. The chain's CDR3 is CASSFGRGYETQYF. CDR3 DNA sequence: TGTGCCAGCAGCTTCGGCAGGGGTTATGAGACCCAGTACTTC.

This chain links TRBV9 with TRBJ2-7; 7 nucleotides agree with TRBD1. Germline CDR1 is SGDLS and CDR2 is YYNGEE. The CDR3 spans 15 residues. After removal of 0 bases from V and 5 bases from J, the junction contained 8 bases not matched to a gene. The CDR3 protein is CASSVGDRVFDEQYF. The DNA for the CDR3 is TGTGCCAGCAGCGTAGGAGACAGGGTATTCGACGAGCAGTACTTC.

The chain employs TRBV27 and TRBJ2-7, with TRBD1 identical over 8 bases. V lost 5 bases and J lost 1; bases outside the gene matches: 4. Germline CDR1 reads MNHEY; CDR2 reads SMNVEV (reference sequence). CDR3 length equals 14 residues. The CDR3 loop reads CASSPRQGSYEQYF. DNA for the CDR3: TGTGCCAGCAGTCCACGACAGGGGTCCTACGAGCAGTACTTC.

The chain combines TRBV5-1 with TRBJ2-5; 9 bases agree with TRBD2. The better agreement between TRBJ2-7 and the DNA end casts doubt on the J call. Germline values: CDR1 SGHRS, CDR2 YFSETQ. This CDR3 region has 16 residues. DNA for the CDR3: TGCGCCAGCAGCTTGGTGGGGGCTAGCGGGACCTACGAGCAGTACTTC. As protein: CASSLVGASGTYEQYF.

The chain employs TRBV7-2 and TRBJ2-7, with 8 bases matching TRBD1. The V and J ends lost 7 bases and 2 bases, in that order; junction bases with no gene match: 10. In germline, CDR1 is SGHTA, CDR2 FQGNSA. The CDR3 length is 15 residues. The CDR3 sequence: CASTLTIQGAYEQYF. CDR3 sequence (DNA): TGTGCCAGCACCCTAACGATACAGGGGGCCTACGAGCAGTACTTC.

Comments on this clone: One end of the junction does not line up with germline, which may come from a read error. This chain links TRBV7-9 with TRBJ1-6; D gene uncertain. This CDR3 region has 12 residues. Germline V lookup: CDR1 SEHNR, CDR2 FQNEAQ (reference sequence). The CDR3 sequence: CSSSHVPGSLHF. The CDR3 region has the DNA TGTTCCAGCAGCCACGTCCCGGGGTCCCTCCACTTT.

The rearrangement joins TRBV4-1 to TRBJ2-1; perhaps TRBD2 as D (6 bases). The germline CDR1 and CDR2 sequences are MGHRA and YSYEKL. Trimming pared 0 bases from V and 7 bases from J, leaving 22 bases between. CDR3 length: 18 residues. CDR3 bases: TGCGCCAGCAGCCAAGAGGGAATGGGCGGGACCCCTTTTAATGAGCAGTTCTTC. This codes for CASSQEGMGGTPFNEQFF.

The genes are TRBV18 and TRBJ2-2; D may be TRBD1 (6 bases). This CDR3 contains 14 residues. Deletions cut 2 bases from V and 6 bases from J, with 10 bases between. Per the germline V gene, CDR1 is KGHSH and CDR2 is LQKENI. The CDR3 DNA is TGTGCCAGCTCACCAAACAGGGACGCCGGGGAGCTGTTTTTT. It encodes CASSPNRDAGELFF.